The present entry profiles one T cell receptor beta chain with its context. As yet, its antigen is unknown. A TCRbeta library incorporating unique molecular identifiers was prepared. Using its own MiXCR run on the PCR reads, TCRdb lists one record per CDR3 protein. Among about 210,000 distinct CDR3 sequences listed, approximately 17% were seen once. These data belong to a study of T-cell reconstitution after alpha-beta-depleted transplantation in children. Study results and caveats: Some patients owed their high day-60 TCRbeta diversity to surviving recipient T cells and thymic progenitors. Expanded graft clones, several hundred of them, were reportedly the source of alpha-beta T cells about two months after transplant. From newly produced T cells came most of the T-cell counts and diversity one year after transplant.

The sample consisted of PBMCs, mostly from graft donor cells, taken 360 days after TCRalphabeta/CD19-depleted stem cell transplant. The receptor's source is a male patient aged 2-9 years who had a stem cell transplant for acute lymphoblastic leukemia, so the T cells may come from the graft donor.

CDR3 nucleotide sequence: TGTGCCAGCAGCCCTGGGACGCCCGTGGTGGAGCAGTACTTC. Protein sequence: CASSPGTPVVEQYF. The V call is TRBV7-9, the J call TRBJ2-7, with D tentatively TRBD1 or TRBD2 (5 bases each). This CDR3 has 14 residues. The germline CDR1 and CDR2 sequences are SEHNR and FQNEAQ (reference sequence). Trimming left V 5 bases short and J 7 bases short, with 18 bases between.